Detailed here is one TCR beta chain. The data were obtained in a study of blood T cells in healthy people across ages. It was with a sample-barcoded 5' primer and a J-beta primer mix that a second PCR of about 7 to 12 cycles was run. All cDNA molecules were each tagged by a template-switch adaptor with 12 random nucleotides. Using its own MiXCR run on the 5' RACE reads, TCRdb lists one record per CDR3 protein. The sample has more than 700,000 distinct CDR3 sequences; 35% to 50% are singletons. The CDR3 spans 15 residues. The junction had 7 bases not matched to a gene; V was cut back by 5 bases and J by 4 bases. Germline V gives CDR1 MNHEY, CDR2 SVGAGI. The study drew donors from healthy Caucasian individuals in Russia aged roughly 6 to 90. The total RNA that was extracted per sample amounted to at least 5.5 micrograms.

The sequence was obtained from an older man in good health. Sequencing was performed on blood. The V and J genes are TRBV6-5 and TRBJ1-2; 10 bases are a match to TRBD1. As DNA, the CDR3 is TGTGCCAGCAGTGACGACAGGGGGCCCAGCTATGGCTACACCTTC. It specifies CASSDDRGPSYGYTF.